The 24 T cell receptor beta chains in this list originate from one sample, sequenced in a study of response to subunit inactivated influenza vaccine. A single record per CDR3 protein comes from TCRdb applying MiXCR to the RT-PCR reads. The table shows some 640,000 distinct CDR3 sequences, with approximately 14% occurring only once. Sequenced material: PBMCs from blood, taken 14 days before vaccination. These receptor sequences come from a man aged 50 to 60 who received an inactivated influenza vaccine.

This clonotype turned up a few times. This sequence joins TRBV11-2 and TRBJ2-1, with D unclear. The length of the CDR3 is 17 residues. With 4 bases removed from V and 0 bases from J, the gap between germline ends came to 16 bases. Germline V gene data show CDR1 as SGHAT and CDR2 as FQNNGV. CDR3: CASSSESRSSSYNEQFF. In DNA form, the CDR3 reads TGTGCCAGCAGCTCCGAATCGAGGTCGAGCTCCTACAATGAGCAGTTCTTC.

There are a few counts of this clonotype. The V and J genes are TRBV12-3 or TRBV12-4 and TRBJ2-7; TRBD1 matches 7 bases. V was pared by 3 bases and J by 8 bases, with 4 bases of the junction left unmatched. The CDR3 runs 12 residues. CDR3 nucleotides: TGTGCCAGCAGTTTTGAGACAGGGAAGCAGTACTTC. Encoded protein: CASSFETGKQYF.

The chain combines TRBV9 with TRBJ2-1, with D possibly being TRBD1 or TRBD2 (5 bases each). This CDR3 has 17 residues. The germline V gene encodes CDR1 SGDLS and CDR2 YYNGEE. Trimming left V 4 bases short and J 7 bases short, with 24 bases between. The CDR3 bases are TGTGCCAGCAGCACCCCCAAAGGGACCGCGGTGTCGAATGAGCAGTTCTTC. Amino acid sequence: CASSTPKGTAVSNEQFF.

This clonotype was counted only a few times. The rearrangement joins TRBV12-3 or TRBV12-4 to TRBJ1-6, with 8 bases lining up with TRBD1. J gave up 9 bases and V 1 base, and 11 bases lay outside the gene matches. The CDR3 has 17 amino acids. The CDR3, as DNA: TGTGCCAGCAGTTTAGTGATCGGACAGGGATGGGCTTCACCCCTCCACTTT. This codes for CASSLVIGQGWASPLHF.

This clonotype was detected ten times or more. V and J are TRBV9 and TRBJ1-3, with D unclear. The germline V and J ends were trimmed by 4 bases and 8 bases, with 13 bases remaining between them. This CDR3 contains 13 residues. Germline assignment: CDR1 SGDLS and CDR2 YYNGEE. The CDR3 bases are TGTGCCAGCAGCCCGTCGATTTGGGACACCATATATTTT. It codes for CASSPSIWDTIYF.

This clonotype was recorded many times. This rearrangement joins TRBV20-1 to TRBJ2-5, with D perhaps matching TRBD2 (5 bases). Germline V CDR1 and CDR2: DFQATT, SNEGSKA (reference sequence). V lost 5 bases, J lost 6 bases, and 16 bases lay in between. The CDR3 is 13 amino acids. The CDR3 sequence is CSAPRAGVKTQYF. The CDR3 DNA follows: TGCAGTGCTCCGAGGGCAGGAGTAAAGACCCAGTACTTC.

CDR3 sequence: CASSLGLAVTDTQYF. CDR3 bases: TGTGCCAGCAGCCTTGGACTAGCGGTAACAGATACGCAGTATTTT. V gene TRBV6-1 combines with J gene TRBJ2-3; 10 bases agree with TRBD2. CDR3 length equals 15 residues. Looked up from germline, CDR1 is MNHNS and CDR2 is SASEGT. V was clipped by 6 bases and J by 3 bases; unmatched bases: 6.

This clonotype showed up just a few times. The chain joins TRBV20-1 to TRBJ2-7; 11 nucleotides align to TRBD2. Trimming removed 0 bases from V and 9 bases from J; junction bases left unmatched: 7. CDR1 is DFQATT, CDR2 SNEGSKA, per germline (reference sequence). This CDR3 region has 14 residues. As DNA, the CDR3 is TGCAGTGCTAGAGAGGAAACTAGCGGGAGAGTGCAGTACTTC. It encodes CSAREETSGRVQYF.

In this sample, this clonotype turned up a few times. The CDR3 DNA is TGTGCCAGCAGCTTGGGGATAGGAGTGATGGTCTCCTACGAGCAGTACTTC. It translates to CASSLGIGVMVSYEQYF. This chain joins TRBV5-6 and TRBJ2-7; D not resolved. V lost 0 bases to trimming and J lost 0 bases, with 16 bases between them. CDR1 is SGHDT, CDR2 YYEEEE, per germline. The CDR3 totals 17 residues.

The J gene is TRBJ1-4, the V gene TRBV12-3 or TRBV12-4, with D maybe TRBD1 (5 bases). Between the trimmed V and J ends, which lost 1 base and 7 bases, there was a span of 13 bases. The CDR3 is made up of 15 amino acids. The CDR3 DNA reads TGTGCCAGCAGTTTAGGCGGCAGGAGGGGTGAAAAACTGTTTTTT. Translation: CASSLGGRRGEKLFF.

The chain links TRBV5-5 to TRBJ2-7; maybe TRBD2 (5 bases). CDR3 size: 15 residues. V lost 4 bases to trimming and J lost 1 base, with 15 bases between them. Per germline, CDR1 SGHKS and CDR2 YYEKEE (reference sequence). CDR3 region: CASSRGGRESYEQYF. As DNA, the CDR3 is TGTGCCAGCAGCAGAGGAGGCAGAGAGTCCTACGAGCAGTACTTC.

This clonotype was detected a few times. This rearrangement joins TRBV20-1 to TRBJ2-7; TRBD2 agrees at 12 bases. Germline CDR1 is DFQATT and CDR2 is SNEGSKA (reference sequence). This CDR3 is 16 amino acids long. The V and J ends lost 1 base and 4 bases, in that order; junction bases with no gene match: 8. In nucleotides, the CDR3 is TGCAGTGCTAGAGCCCTAGGACTAGCGGGAACTTACGAGCAGTACTTC. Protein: CSARALGLAGTYEQYF.

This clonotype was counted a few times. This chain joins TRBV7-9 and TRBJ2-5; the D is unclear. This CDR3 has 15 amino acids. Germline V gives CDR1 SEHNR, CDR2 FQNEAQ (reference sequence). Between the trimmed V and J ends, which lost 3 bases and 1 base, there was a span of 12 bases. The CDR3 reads CASSFLGKGQETQYF. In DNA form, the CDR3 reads TGTGCCAGCAGCTTTTTGGGCAAGGGCCAAGAGACCCAGTACTTC.

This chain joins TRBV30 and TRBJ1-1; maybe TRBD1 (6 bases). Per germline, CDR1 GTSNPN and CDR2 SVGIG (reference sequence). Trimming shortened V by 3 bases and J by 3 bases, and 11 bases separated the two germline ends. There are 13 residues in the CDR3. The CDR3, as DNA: TGTGCCTGGAGCAGGGGCCACGACACTGAAGCTTTCTTT. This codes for CAWSRGHDTEAFF.

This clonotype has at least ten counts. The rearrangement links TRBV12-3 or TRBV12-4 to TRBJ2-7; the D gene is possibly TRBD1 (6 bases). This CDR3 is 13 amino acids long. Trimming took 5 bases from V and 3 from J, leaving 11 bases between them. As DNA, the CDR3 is TGTGCCAGCAGTAGACAGGCGGGCTACGAGCAGTACTTC. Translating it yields CASSRQAGYEQYF.

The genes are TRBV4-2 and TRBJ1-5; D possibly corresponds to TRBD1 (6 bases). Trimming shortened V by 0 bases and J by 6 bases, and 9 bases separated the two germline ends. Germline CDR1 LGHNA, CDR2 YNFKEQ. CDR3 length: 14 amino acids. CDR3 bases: TGTGCCAGCAGCCAAGAGTGGGGGCGTCAGCCCCAGCATTTT. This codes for CASSQEWGRQPQHF.

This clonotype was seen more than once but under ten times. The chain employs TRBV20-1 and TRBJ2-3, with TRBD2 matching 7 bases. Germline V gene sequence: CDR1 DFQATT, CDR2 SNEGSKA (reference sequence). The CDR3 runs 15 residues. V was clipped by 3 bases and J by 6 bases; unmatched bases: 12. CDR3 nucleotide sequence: TGCAGTGCTAGGCATCCTCGGGGGGAGGCGGATACGCAGTATTTT. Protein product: CSARHPRGEADTQYF.

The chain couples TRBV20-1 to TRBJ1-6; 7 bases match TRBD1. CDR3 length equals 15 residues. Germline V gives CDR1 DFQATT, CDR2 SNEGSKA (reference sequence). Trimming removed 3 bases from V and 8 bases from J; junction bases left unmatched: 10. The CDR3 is CSASPGQYVHSPLHF. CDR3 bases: TGCAGTGCTAGCCCGGGACAGTATGTTCATTCACCCCTCCACTTT.

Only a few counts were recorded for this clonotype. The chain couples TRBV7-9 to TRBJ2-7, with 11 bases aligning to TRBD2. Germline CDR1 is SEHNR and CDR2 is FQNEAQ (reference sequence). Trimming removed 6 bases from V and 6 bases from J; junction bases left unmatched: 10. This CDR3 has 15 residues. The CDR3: CASSPPSGGSSEQYF. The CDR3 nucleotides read TGTGCCAGCAGTCCCCCTAGCGGGGGGAGCTCCGAGCAGTACTTC.

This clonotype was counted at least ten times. In DNA, the CDR3 is TGTGCCAGCAGTGGACAGGAGTCCTACGAGCAGTACTTC. Its protein product is CASSGQESYEQYF. V and J are TRBV6-1 and TRBJ2-7; TRBD1 is a possible D gene (6 bases). The ends were cut back, 4 bases at V and 1 base at J, with 8 bases in the middle. The germline gives CDR1 MNHNS, CDR2 SASEGT. This CDR3 has 13 amino acids.

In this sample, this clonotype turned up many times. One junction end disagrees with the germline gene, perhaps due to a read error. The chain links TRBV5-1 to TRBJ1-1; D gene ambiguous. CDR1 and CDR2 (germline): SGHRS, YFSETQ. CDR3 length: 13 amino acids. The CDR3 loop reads CASSLEPNTEAFF. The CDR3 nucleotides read TGTGCCAGCAGCTTAGAACCAAACACTGAAGCTTTCTTT.

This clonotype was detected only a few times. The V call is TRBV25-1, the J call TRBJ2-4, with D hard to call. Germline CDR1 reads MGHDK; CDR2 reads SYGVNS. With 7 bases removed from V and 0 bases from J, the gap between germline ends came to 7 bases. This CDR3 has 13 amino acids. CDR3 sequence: CASTSGAKNIQYF. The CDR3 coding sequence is TGTGCCAGCACCAGTGGAGCCAAAAACATTCAGTACTTC.

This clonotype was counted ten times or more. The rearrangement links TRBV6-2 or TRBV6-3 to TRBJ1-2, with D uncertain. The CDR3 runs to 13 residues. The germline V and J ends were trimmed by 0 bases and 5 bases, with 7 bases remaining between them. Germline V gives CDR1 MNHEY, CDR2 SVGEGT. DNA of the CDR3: TGTGCCAGCAGTTACTCATGGGAATATGGCTACACCTTC. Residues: CASSYSWEYGYTF.

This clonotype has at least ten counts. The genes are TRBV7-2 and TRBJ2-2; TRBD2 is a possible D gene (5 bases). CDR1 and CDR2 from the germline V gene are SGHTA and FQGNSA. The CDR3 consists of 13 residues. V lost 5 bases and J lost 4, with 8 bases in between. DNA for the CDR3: TGTGCCAGCAGCGAGGGCATCACCGGGGAGCTGTTTTTT. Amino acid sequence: CASSEGITGELFF.